These 25 T cell receptor beta chains came from one sample sequenced in a study of CD4 T cells in relation to SARS-CoV-2 and coronaviruses. TCRdb keeps only in-frame clones here, not all; method: immunoSEQ multiplex PCR. Of 30,000 or so clones detected, 60% to 80% appear once; the ten largest clones hold more than 9%. These TCRs are of unknown antigen specificity. Before the COVID-19 pandemic, during about 2011-2019, CD4+ T cells were taken from unexposed donors. Isolation of CD4+ T cells took place after roughly nine days in culture. The source material was CD4+ T cells from PBMCs, cultured in vitro. Every receptor here comes from a human donor in good health.

V usage is TRBV7-2 and J usage is TRBJ2-5, with 11 bases fitting TRBD2. CDR3 length equals 16 residues. CDR1 and CDR2 (germline): SGHTA, FQGNSA. V trimming: 4 bases; J trimming: 2 bases; junction bases outside the gene matches: 6. The CDR3 coding sequence is TGTGCCAGCAGCTCCCCCCTAGCGGGGGGACAAGAGACCCAGTACTTC. Translating gives CASSSPLAGGQETQYF.

This clone turned up a few times. The chain combines TRBV27 with TRBJ2-7, with TRBD2 matching 9 bases. The CDR3 is made up of 19 amino acids. The junction had 18 bases not matched to a gene; V was cut back by 1 base and J by 5 bases. The germline V gene encodes CDR1 MNHEY and CDR2 SMNVEV (reference sequence). The CDR3 region has the DNA TGTGCCAGCAGTTTATACCCCCTCCGCAGTAGCGGGAGTAACAACGAGCAGTACTTC. This translates into CASSLYPLRSSGSNNEQYF.

The J gene is TRBJ2-5, the V gene TRBV19; 8 nucleotides match TRBD1. The CDR3 consists of 14 residues. V shed 5 bases and J 6 bases; nucleotides not matched to a gene: 8. Germline V gene sequence: CDR1 LNHDA, CDR2 SQIVND (reference sequence). CDR3 protein: CASSANRGTKTQYF. The CDR3 nucleotides read TGTGCCAGTAGTGCTAACAGGGGGACAAAGACCCAGTACTTC. Combining the CDR3 with reference TRBV19 and TRBJ2-5 gives the whole variable domain DGGITQSPKYLFRKEGQNVTLSCEQNLNHDAMYWYRQDPGQGLRLIYYSQIVNDFQKGDIAEGYSVSREKKESFPLTVTSAQKNPTAFYLCASSANRGTKTQYFGPGTRLLVL.

This rearrangement joins TRBV11-2 to TRBJ1-5; D remains ambiguous. The CDR3 contains 13 residues. With 0 bases removed from V and 6 bases from J, the gap between germline ends came to 6 bases. Germline assignment: CDR1 SGHAT and CDR2 FQNNGV. CDR3 protein: CASSLDRGQPQHF. The CDR3 nucleotides are TGTGCCAGCAGCTTAGATCGAGGTCAGCCCCAGCATTTT.

The J gene is TRBJ2-1, the V gene TRBV11-3; D not certain. Germline V gene sequence: CDR1 SGHNT, CDR2 YENEEA. V was clipped by 0 bases and J by 2 bases, with 5 bases between them. The CDR3 covers 14 residues. The CDR3 DNA reads TGTGCCAGCAGCTTAGAGGGCACCTACAATGAGCAGTTCTTC. It yields the protein CASSLEGTYNEQFF. Together with reference TRBV11-3 and TRBJ2-1, the CDR3 gives the full variable domain: EAGVVQSPRYKIIEKKQPVAFWCNPISGHNTLYWYLQNLGQGPELLIRYENEEAVDDSQLPKDRFSAERLKGVDSTLKIQPAELGDSAVYLCASSLEGTYNEQFFGPGTRLTVL.

This clone was seen only a few times. The V gene is TRBV19, the J gene TRBJ2-1; TRBD2 matches 10 bases. Trimming removed 4 bases from V and 2 bases from J; junction bases left unmatched: 2. In germline, CDR1 is LNHDA, CDR2 SQIVND (reference sequence). The CDR3 runs to 15 residues. The CDR3, as DNA: TGTGCCAGTAGTAGGAGCGGGGGGGCCTACAATGAGCAGTTCTTC. It yields the protein CASSRSGGAYNEQFF.

The chain employs TRBV7-3 and TRBJ2-2; 7 bases align to TRBD1. This CDR3 is built from 16 residues. The germline CDR1 and CDR2 sequences are SGHTA and FQGTGA. The ends lost 5 bases at V and 6 bases at J; junction bases unmatched: 12. The CDR3 DNA reads TGTGCCAGCAGCCCTTCAGGGACAGTAGAGGCCGGGGAGCTGTTTTTT. Translated, it gives CASSPSGTVEAGELFF. The full variable domain, rest sourced from reference TRBV7-3 and TRBJ2-2, is GAGVSQTPSNKVTEKGKYVELRCDPISGHTALYWYRQSLGQGPEFLIYFQGTGAADDSGLPNDRFFAVRPEGSVSTLKIQRTERGDSAVYLCASSPSGTVEAGELFFGEGSRLTVL.

Written as DNA, the CDR3 is TGTGCCAGCAGCTTGGGACTAGAGTTTCACGAGCAGTACTTC. Protein product: CASSLGLEFHEQYF. The rearrangement joins TRBV7-9 to TRBJ2-7, with TRBD2 identical over 8 bases. After removal of 3 bases from V and 5 bases from J, the junction contained 6 bases not matched to a gene. Looked up from germline, CDR1 is SEHNR and CDR2 is FQNEAQ (reference sequence). This CDR3 has 14 amino acids. Looking up the rest from reference TRBV7-9 and TRBJ2-7 gives the full variable domain: DTGVSQNPRHKITKRGQNVTFRCDPISEHNRLYWYRQTLGQGPEFLTYFQNEAQLEKSRLLSDRFSAERPKGSFSTLEIQRTEQGDSAMYLCASSLGLEFHEQYFGPGTRLTVT.

The chain uses TRBV4-3 and TRBJ2-7, with D maybe TRBD1 (6 bases). The CDR3 is 14 residues long. V lost 3 bases, J lost 7 bases, and 16 bases lay in between. CDR1 is LGHNA, CDR2 YSLEER, per germline. The CDR3: CASSQDNRAGEQYF. The CDR3 coding sequence is TGCGCCAGCAGCCAGGATAACAGGGCTGGGGAGCAGTACTTC.

The genes are TRBV2 and TRBJ1-2; D perhaps matches TRBD1 (5 bases). Germline values: CDR1 SNHLY, CDR2 FYNNEI. The CDR3 length is 14 residues. Trimming shortened V by 4 bases and J by 5 bases, and 14 bases separated the two germline ends. The chain's CDR3 is CASSAVGVGYGYTF. The CDR3 region has the DNA TGTGCCAGCAGTGCCGTGGGGGTAGGGTATGGCTACACCTTC.

Regarding this clone: At one end, the junction sequence differs from germline, possibly due to a read error. The J gene is TRBJ2-2, the V gene TRBV7-7; D possibly corresponds to TRBD1 (5 bases). This CDR3 has 13 residues. Germline V gene data show CDR1 as SSHAT and CDR2 as FNYEAQ (reference sequence). The CDR3 region has the DNA TGTGCTAGCAGCCCCAGGGTGGCCGGGGAGCTGTTTTTT. Its protein product is CASSPRVAGELFF.

The chain uses TRBV11-2 and TRBJ2-2, with 9 bases that match TRBD2. This CDR3 contains 16 residues. The J segment lost 5 bases and the V segment lost 1 base, leaving 5 bases of the junction unmatched. From germline, CDR1 is SGHAT and CDR2 FQNNGV. The CDR3, as DNA: TGTGCCAGCAGCTTAGGGGTTCTAGCGGGGACCGGGGAGCTGTTTTTT. Amino acid sequence: CASSLGVLAGTGELFF. Using reference TRBV11-2 and TRBJ2-2 for the parts outside the CDR3, the full variable domain is EAGVAQSPRYKIIEKRQSVAFWCNPISGHATLYWYQQILGQGPKLLIQFQNNGVVDDSQLPKDRFSAERLKGVDSTLKIQPAKLEDSAVYLCASSLGVLAGTGELFFGEGSRLTVL.

CDR3 in DNA: TGCGCCAGCAGCCAAGATACAGGGTTAATCCTGTACTTC. Protein product: CASSQDTGLILYF. The rearrangement uses TRBV4-3 and TRBJ2-7; D is possibly TRBD1 (6 bases). The CDR3 extends over 13 amino acids. Germline V lookup: CDR1 LGHNA, CDR2 YSLEER. V was trimmed by 0 bases and J by 12 bases, leaving 15 bases between them.

To note about this clone: Other DNA sequences in this specimen translate into the identical CDR3. The CDR3 DNA is TGTGCCAGCAGCCAGCCCCCCACAGATACGCAGTATTTT. Protein: CASSQPPTDTQYF. This chain connects TRBV3-1 (or the pseudogene TRBV3-2) to TRBJ2-3, with D unresolved. CDR1 LGHDT and CDR2 YNNKEL come from the germline V gene (reference sequence). This CDR3 has 13 amino acids. Trimming took off 3 bases at V and 2 bases at J, with 6 bases between the two ends.

The chain uses TRBV29-1 and TRBJ2-6, with TRBD1 identical over 8 bases. The germline gives CDR1 SQVTM, CDR2 ANQGSEA. The CDR3 extends over 14 amino acids. V dropped 7 bases and J dropped 0; count of bases not matched to a gene: 2. The CDR3 loop reads CSAQGASGANVLTF. The CDR3 DNA sequence: TGCAGCGCTCAGGGGGCCTCTGGGGCCAACGTCCTGACTTTC. Based on the CDR3 plus reference TRBV29-1 and TRBJ2-6, the full variable domain is SAVISQKPSRDICQRGTSLTIQCQVDSQVTMMFWYRQQPGQSLTLIATANQGSEATYESGFVIDKFPISRPNLTFSTLTVSNMSPEDSSIYLCSAQGASGANVLTFGAGSRLTVL.

The rearrangement joins TRBV5-5 to TRBJ2-7; D uncertain. V was pared by 2 bases and J by 5 bases, with 14 bases between. CDR1 SGHKS and CDR2 YYEKEE come from the germline V gene (reference sequence). There are 14 residues in the CDR3. The CDR3 nucleotides read TGTGCCAGCAGCTTAGTGGCCCGGAGTCACGAGCAGTACTTC. It specifies CASSLVARSHEQYF.

The genes are TRBV9 and TRBJ2-3; D is possibly TRBD2 (7 bases). V was clipped by 6 bases and J by 4 bases, with 18 bases between them. Germline V gene sequence: CDR1 SGDLS, CDR2 YYNGEE. The CDR3 contains 15 residues. DNA for the CDR3: TGTGCCAGCACGGCGGCGGGAGAGGGGGCAGATACGCAGTATTTT. This encodes CASTAAGEGADTQYF.

This clone was seen only a few times. The rearrangement joins TRBV6-2 or TRBV6-3 to TRBJ1-5; unclear D gene. CDR1 is MNHEY, CDR2 SVGEGT, per germline. Trimming took off 2 bases at V and 4 bases at J, with 3 bases between the two ends. The CDR3 is 12 residues long. The CDR3 region is CASSYRNQPQHF. The CDR3 region has the DNA TGTGCCAGCAGTTACCGGAATCAGCCCCAGCATTTT.

The chain combines TRBV7-9 with TRBJ2-7; 8 bases agree with TRBD1. Losses at the gene ends were 4 bases for V and 5 bases for J; bases not matched to a gene: 10. Per germline, CDR1 SEHNR and CDR2 FQNEAQ (reference sequence). CDR3 size: 15 residues. CDR3 sequence (DNA): TGTGCCAGCAGCTGGACAGGGACCGGAGGGCACGAGCAGTACTTC. Amino acid sequence: CASSWTGTGGHEQYF. Full variable domain (remainder filled in from reference TRBV7-9 and TRBJ2-7): DTGVSQNPRHKITKRGQNVTFRCDPISEHNRLYWYRQTLGQGPEFLTYFQNEAQLEKSRLLSDRFSAERPKGSFSTLEIQRTEQGDSAMYLCASSWTGTGGHEQYFGPGTRLTVT.

This clone was seen a handful of times. The rearrangement uses TRBV4-2 and TRBJ1-5, with D unclear. CDR3 length: 16 residues. Germline V CDR1 and CDR2: LGHNA, YNFKEQ. Trimming stripped 1 base from V and 6 bases from J, with 16 bases between. The CDR3 is CASSQVIGPTSQPQHF. The CDR3 DNA is TGTGCCAGCAGCCAAGTTATCGGGCCTACAAGTCAGCCCCAGCATTTT.

The chain is built from TRBV5-5 and TRBJ2-7, with 8 positions matching TRBD1. The CDR3 extends over 16 amino acids. From germline, CDR1 is SGHKS and CDR2 YYEKEE (reference sequence). Losses at the gene ends were 0 bases for V and 4 bases for J; bases not matched to a gene: 9. CDR3 nucleotides: TGTGCCAGCAGCTTGGGGGGACAGGCTGCTGGGTACGAGCAGTACTTC. It encodes CASSLGGQAAGYEQYF.

The V and J genes are TRBV4-3 and TRBJ2-7; 7 bases fit TRBD2. Germline-derived CDR1 and CDR2 are LGHNA and YSLEER. The CDR3 covers 17 residues. The trim removed 0 bases at V and 8 bases at J, leaving 16 bases unmatched. The CDR3 is CASSQDYTSVRPTQQYF. In nucleotides, the CDR3 is TGCGCCAGCAGCCAAGATTATACTAGCGTACGTCCTACGCAGCAGTACTTC.

This clone was picked up one time. The chain combines TRBV30 with TRBJ2-1; tentative D call: TRBD2 (7 bases). This CDR3 comprises 15 residues. Trimming removed 7 bases at V and 0 bases at J, with 16 bases between. CDR1 and CDR2 from the germline V gene are GTSNPN and SVGIG (reference sequence). The CDR3 DNA sequence: TGTGCCTCCAAGCGGGACACCCACTCCTACAATGAGCAGTTCTTC. Its translation: CASKRDTHSYNEQFF. Filled out from reference TRBV30 and TRBJ2-1, the complete variable domain reads SQTIHQWPATLVQPVGSPLSLECTVEGTSNPNLYWYRQAAGRGLQLLFYSVGIGQISSEVPQNLSASRPQDRQFILSSKKLLLSDSGFYLCASKRDTHSYNEQFFGPGTRLTVL.

This chain links TRBV21-1 with TRBJ2-7; the tabulated D call, TRBD1, remains unverified against the DNA. TRBV21-1 is termed a pseudogene. The CDR3 sequence is 15 residues long. The CDR3 spells CASSNRTGNTYEQYF. The CDR3 DNA reads TGTGCCAGCAGCAACCGGACAGGGAACACCTACGAGCAGTACTTC.

The chain has TRBV6-5 and TRBJ2-2; 9 bases are a match to TRBD1. CDR3 size: 15 residues. V shed 7 bases, J shed 3 bases, and the junction held 6 bases outside the gene matches. Germline V CDR1 and CDR2: MNHEY, SVGAGI. This CDR3 reads CASKTGTGYTGELFF. The CDR3, as DNA: TGTGCCAGCAAAACAGGGACAGGGTACACCGGGGAGCTGTTTTTT.